This T cell receptor (beta chain) originates from a study of regulatory T cells in long-lasting Graves disease. The V and J ends lost 0 bases and 2 bases respectively, with 11 bases between them. CDR1 is DFQATT, CDR2 SNEGSKA, per germline (reference sequence). The CDR3 is made up of 15 amino acids. The time point here: newly diagnosed GD, antithyroid drugs for less than 3 months. There was RNA extracted from PBMCs, and the TCR library was made from it. Libraries of TCR beta came from iRepertoire HTBI primers plus Arm-PCR of CDR3 regions. TCRdb ran MiXCR on the multiplex PCR reads and lists one entry per CDR3 protein. The sample records roughly 530,000 distinct CDR3 sequences, 15% to 20% being singletons. A further study also used this sample, focusing on T cells in Graves' hyperthyroidism and ophthalmopathy. This second study says: Graves' hyperthyroidism showing no ophthalmopathy progression within 18 months was considered stable. The HTBI primer set served for first-round RT-PCR of the TCR CDR3.

The chain uses TRBV20-1 and TRBJ1-5; D ambiguous. The source was peripheral blood mononuclear cells (PBMCs), collected at new diagnosis, from a patient treated with antithyroid drugs. The origin of this receptor is a woman aged 40-60 years with Graves disease. The CDR3 bases are TGCAGTGCTAGAGATCCCGGATTCGGCAATCAGCCCCAGCATTTT. Encoded protein: CSARDPGFGNQPQHF.